This TCR beta chain was observed in a study of cytomegalovirus exposure and HLA in healthy donors. Notes on the study in general: A later analysis by the authors found several of the most significant clusters apparently linked to common viral pathogens.

The primer mix had 60 Vbeta and 13 Jbeta primers. Method: immunoSEQ multiplex PCR; TCRdb's copy keeps in-frame clones and lacks some. The data contain around 170,000 clones, 81% of them singletons. CDR1 MNHEY and CDR2 SMNVEV come from the germline V gene (reference sequence). The V end was cut by 3 bases, the J end by 6 bases, with 27 bases between. The CDR3 extends over 19 amino acids. Details on this clone: Its cognate antigen is unknown.

Sequenced input: PBMCs. The sequence came from a man over 45 in good health and CMV-seropositive. The chain uses TRBV27 and TRBJ2-1, with a tentative D call TRBD2 (5 bases). This CDR3 is CASSFNSVLFGELGNEQFF. The CDR3 DNA reads TGTGCCAGCAGTTTCAACTCCGTTTTATTCGGGGAGTTGGGCAATGAGCAGTTCTTC.